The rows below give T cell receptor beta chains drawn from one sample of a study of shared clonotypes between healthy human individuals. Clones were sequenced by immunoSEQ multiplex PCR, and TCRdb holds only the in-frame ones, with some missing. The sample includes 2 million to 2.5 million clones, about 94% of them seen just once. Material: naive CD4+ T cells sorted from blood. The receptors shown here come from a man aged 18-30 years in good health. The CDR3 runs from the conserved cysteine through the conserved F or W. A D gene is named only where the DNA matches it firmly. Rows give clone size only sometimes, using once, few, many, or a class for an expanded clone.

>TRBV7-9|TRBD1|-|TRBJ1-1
TGTGCCAGCAGCCTACAGGGGGCCGACACTGAAGCTTTCTTT
CASSLQGADTEAFF
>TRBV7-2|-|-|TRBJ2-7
TGTGCCAGCAGCCCCCGGGCCTACGAGCAGTACTTC
CASSPRAYEQYF
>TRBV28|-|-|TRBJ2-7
TGTGCCAGCAGCGCTCCCGCGGGTAGGAGCTCCTACGAGCAGTACTTC
CASSAPAGRSSYEQYF
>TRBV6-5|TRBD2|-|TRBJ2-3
TGTGCCAGCAGTTACGGCCTAGCGGACACAGATACGCAGTATTTT
CASSYGLADTDTQYF
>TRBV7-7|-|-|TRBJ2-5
TGTGCTAGCAGCCGGGCCTCACAAGAGACCCAGTACTTC
CASSRASQETQYF
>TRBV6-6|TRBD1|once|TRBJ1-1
TGTGCCAGCAGACGGGACAGCCAGAACACTGAAGCTTTCTTT
CASRRDSQNTEAFF
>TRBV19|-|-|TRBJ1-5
TGTGCCAGTAGTATAGCGGGGAGCCTAAGCAATCAGCCCCAGCATTTT
CASSIAGSLSNQPQHF
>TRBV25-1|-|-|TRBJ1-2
TGTGCCAGCAGTGGGGGGGTCCATGGCTACACCTTC
CASSGGVHGYTF
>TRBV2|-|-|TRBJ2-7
TGTGCCAGCAGGGACGAGACCTACGAGCAGTACTTC
CASRDETYEQYF
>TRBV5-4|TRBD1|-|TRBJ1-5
TGTGCCAGCAGCCTCGGGACAGGAGGTCAGCCCCAGCATTTT
CASSLGTGGQPQHF
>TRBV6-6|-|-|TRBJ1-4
TGTGCCAGCAGTTACCAAGGCGGTGAGAAACTGTTTTTT
CASSYQGGEKLFF
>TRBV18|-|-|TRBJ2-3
TGTGCCAGCTCACCAGTTGGTCTAGCGTCTAGCACAGATACGCAGTATTTT
CASSPVGLASSTDTQYF
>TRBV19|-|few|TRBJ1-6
TGTGCCAGTAAGCGGACAGAACCAAATTCACCCCTCCACTTT
CASKRTEPNSPLHF
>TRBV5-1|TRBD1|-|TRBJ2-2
TGCGCCAGCAGCTTTCAGGGGGAGAACACCGGGGAGCTGTTTTTT
CASSFQGENTGELFF
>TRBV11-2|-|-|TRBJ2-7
TGTGCCAGCAGCTTAGGTGTCTCCTACGAGCAGTACTTC
CASSLGVSYEQYF
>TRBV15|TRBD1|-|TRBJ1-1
TGTGCCACCAGCAGAGAGGGACAGTACACTGAAGCTTTCTTT
CATSREGQYTEAFF
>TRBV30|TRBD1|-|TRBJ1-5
TGTGCCTGGAGTGGGACAGGGGGTAACAATCAGCCCCAGCATTTT
CAWSGTGGNNQPQHF
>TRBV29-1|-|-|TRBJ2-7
TGCAGCGTTGAGGTCTCCTACGAGCAGTACTTC
CSVEVSYEQYF
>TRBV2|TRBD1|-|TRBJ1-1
TGTGCCAGCAGCGCGGGACAGGGAAACACTGAAGCTTTCTTT
CASSAGQGNTEAFF
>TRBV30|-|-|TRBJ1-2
TGTGCCTGGAGTGGAGGAATCTATGGCTACACCTTC
CAWSGGIYGYTF
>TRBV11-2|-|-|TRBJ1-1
TGTGCCAGCAGCTTAATGGAGAACACTGAAGCTTTCTTT
CASSLMENTEAFF
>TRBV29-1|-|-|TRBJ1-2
TGCAGCGTTGGTAATGGGGAGAACTATGGCTACACCTTC
CSVGNGENYGYTF
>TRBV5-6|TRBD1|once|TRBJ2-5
TGTGCCAGCAGCCCGGGGACAGGGAAAGGGGGAGAGACCCAGTACTTC
CASSPGTGKGGETQYF
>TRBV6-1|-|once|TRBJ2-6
TGTGCCAGCTCGTACTCTGGGGCCAACGTCCTGACTTTC
CASSYSGANVLTF
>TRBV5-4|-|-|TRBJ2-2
TGTGCCAGCAGCTTGCCACACACCGGGGAGCTGTTTTTT
CASSLPHTGELFF
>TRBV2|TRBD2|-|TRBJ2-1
TGTGCCAGCCGAGCGGGGTCCGGCGGCACTGATGAGCAGTTCTTC
CASRAGSGGTDEQFF
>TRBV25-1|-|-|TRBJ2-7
TGTGCCAGCGGGGGTAGATACGAGCAGTACTTC
CASGGRYEQYF
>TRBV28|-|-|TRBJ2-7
TGTGCCAGCAGTTCCCTCCATGGGGGCCGTACCTACGAGCAGTACTTC
CASSSLHGGRTYEQYF
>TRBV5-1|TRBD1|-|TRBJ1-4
TGCGCCAGCAGCTCCGACAGGGAGGGCGGAAAACTGTTTTTT
CASSSDREGGKLFF
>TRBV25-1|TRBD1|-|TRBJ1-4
TGTGCCAGCACCCGGACAGGGGCGGGAGAAAAACTGTTTTTT
CASTRTGAGEKLFF
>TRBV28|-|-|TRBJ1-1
TGTGCCAGCAGTTCGGCAACGTTGGGGAACACTGAAGCTTTCTTT
CASSSATLGNTEAFF
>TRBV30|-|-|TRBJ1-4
TGTGCCTGGAGTGTAAGCAGGGTGGGCGAAAAACTGTTTTTT
CAWSVSRVGEKLFF
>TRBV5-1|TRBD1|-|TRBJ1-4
TGCGCCAGCAGCCGGGACTTCGGGACAGAACTGTTTTTT
CASSRDFGTELFF
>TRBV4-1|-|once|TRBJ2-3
TGCGCCAGCAGCGGGGGGAACACAGATACGCAGTATTTT
CASSGGNTDTQYF
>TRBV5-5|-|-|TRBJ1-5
TGTGCCAGCAGCTTGGGCACAGGTGGACAGCCCCAGCATTTT
CASSLGTGGQPQHF
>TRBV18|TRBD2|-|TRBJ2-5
TGTGCCAGCTCATCGGCGCTAGCGGGAGAGACCCAGTACTTC
CASSSALAGETQYF
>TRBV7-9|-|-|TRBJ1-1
TGTGCCAGCAGCTTGTTTGAAGCTTTCTTT
CASSLFEAFF
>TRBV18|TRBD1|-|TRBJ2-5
TGTGCCAGCTCACCTATTGGGACAGCGGAGACCCAGTACTTC
CASSPIGTAETQYF
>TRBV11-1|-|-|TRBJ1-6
TGTGCCAGCAGCTTAGTATCGGGGCCATATAATTCACCCCTCCACTTT
CASSLVSGPYNSPLHF
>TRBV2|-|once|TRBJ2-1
TGTGCCAGCAGTGAAGTCGCAGAATATAATGAGCAGTTCTTC
CASSEVAEYNEQFF
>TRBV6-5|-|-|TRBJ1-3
TGTGCCAGCAGGGGGGGCGGCGGAAACACCATATATTTT
CASRGGGGNTIYF
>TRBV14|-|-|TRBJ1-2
TGTGCCAGCAGCCAAGACAGGGTGGGCTATGGCTACACCTTC
CASSQDRVGYGYTF
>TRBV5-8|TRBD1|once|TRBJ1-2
TGTGCCAGCAGCTTGAAAAGGGAGACAGGGGAGGGTTATGGCTACACCTTC
CASSLKRETGEGYGYTF
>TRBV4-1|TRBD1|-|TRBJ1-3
TGCGCCAGCAGCCGGGGACAGGGCCAAGTCTCTGGAAACACCATATATTTT
CASSRGQGQVSGNTIYF
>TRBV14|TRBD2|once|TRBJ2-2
TGTGCCAGCAGCCAAGATAGCGGGAGTTGGTACACCGGGGAGCTGTTTTTT
CASSQDSGSWYTGELFF